This is a list of T cell receptor beta chains from one sample in a study of blood T cell repertoires in COVID-19. Some clones are missing from TCRdb's copy, which holds only in-frame ones; the method was immunoSEQ multiplex PCR. This sample has 300,000 to 450,000 clones, with approximately 89% found just once. Sequencing was performed on peripheral blood. These receptors were taken from a woman in her twenties or thirties with COVID-19, enrolled during active disease. Each CDR3 is given with its conserved first and last residue. The D gene is left open where the match is weak. Expanded clones are given a class, and other clones once, few, many or no size at all.

>TRBV30|15|TRBD2|.|TRBJ2-1
TGTGCCTGGAGTGAGTCTAGCGGAGCCTACAATGAGCAGTTCTTC
CAWSESSGAYNEQFF
>TRBV28|17|TRBD1|.|TRBJ1-5
TGTGCCAGCAGTTCTGGACAGGGGGCTACATTCAATCAGCCCCAGCATTTT
CASSSGQGATFNQPQHF
>TRBV9|17|.|.|TRBJ2-5
TGTGCCAGCAGCCCTCACCACGGGGAACGGTTAGGGGAGACCCAGTACTTC
CASSPHHGERLGETQYF
>TRBV5-8|14|TRBD1|.|TRBJ2-7
TGTGCCAGCAGCGAGGGGGCCCCTTCCTACGAGCAGTACTTC
CASSEGAPSYEQYF
>TRBV7-2|12|.|.|TRBJ1-1
TGTGCCAGCCGGTGGGAGGACACTGAAGCTTTCTTT
CASRWEDTEAFF
>TRBV3-1/TRBV3-2|15|TRBD2|.|TRBJ2-3
TGTGCCAGCAACCAAGGACTAGCCTTCACAGATACGCAGTATTTT
CASNQGLAFTDTQYF
>TRBV30|15|TRBD2|.|TRBJ2-2
TGTGCCTGGAGTTCGAGGGAGGGATGGGCCGGGGAGCTGTTTTTT
CAWSSREGWAGELFF
>TRBV13|14|.|few|TRBJ2-1
TGTGCCAGCACTGCGGGGAGTTCCTACAATGAGCAGTTCTTC
CASTAGSSYNEQFF
>TRBV5-5|16|.|.|TRBJ1-2
TGTGCCAGCAGCTTGCGATTCAGGGGAGCTAACTATGGCTACACCTTC
CASSLRFRGANYGYTF
>TRBV30|15|TRBD1|many|TRBJ1-1
TGTGCCTGGAGCTGGACAGGAAGGGGATACACTGAAGCTTTCTTT
CAWSWTGRGYTEAFF
>TRBV28|15|.|.|TRBJ2-3
TGTGCCAGCACCACACTTAGTTCCGGTGGAGGTACGCAGTATTTT
CASTTLSSGGGTQYF
>TRBV7-3|13|.|.|TRBJ1-5
TGTGCCAGCAGCTTAAATCCGGGAAAGCCCCAGCATTTT
CASSLNPGKPQHF
>TRBV9|15|TRBD2|.|TRBJ2-3
TGTGCCAGCAGCGTAGATAGCGGGGGTTCAGATACGCAGTATTTT
CASSVDSGGSDTQYF
>TRBV10-1|13|.|.|TRBJ2-7
TGCGCCAGCAGTGAGTCAAGAGGGAACGAGCAGTACTTC
CASSESRGNEQYF
>TRBV5-6|13|.|.|TRBJ2-3
TGTGCCAGCCACTCTCCCTCCGCAGATACGCAGTATTTT
CASHSPSADTQYF
>TRBV28|15|.|.|TRBJ1-2
TGTGCCAGCAGTTTCCCCCGCAGGGGCAACTATGGCTACACCTTC
CASSFPRRGNYGYTF
>TRBV30|13|TRBD1|.|TRBJ1-2
TGTGCCTGGAGTGTCCGAACAGGGGATGGCTACACCTTC
CAWSVRTGDGYTF
>TRBV5-4|14|TRBD1|once|TRBJ2-7
TGTGCCAGCAGCTGGGGGACAGGGGGCTACGAGCAGTACTTC
CASSWGTGGYEQYF
>TRBV5-1|13|TRBD1|.|TRBJ2-5
TGCGCCAGCAGCAGGGACAGGGGAGAGACCCAGTACTTC
CASSRDRGETQYF
>TRBV5-6|14|.|once|TRBJ1-6
TGTGCCAGCAGCTTGGTGACGAGGAATTCACCCCTCCACTTT
CASSLVTRNSPLHF
>TRBV5-6|13|TRBD1|.|TRBJ2-3
TGTGCCAGCAGCTTGGTACAGGGGCTTACGCAGTATTTT
CASSLVQGLTQYF
>TRBV29-1|13|.|.|TRBJ1-1
TGCAGCGTTGGAGGGGGGAGGGACACTGAAGCTTTCTTT
CSVGGGRDTEAFF
>TRBV24-1|14|TRBD1|.|TRBJ2-1
TGTGCCACCAGCTCCGGGACAGGGGACAATGAGCAGTTCTTC
CATSSGTGDNEQFF
>TRBV6-1|15|.|.|TRBJ2-4
TGTGCCAGCAGTGAATGGGGGCTAGCCAAAAACATTCAGTACTTC
CASSEWGLAKNIQYF
>TRBV27|18|.|.|TRBJ2-2
TGTGCCAGCAGTCCACGGAGACAGGGAGGTCTGCACACCGGGGAGCTGTTTTTT
CASSPRRQGGLHTGELFF
>TRBV5-1|15|TRBD1|few|TRBJ1-6
TGCGCCAGCAGCCCCTCGACAGGGCGTAATTCACCCCTCCACTTT
CASSPSTGRNSPLHF